This T cell receptor beta chain was sequenced during a study of shared clonotypes between healthy human individuals. Across the study: Each donor had three CD4 naive, three CD4 memory, two CD8 naive and one CD8 memory plate.

This clone was picked up one time. Its antigen is not identified. This table comes from immunoSEQ multiplex PCR, and its TCRdb copy is limited to in-frame clones, with some not included. The repertoire holds over 850,000 clones, with more than 75% as singletons. Donors had no recently reported acute infections or vaccinations and were HIV-negative. Researchers partitioned CD4+ cells into CD45RA+ naive and CD45RA-negative memory subsets. Whole-study results and caveats: Generation probability values for non-shared clonotypes were lower than those for clonotypes shared by all four donors.

The CDR3 runs 20 residues. V lost 0 bases, J lost 2 bases, and 16 bases stayed unmatched. Germline V gene data show CDR1 as LNHNV and CDR2 as YYDKDF (reference sequence). Sequencing was done on a sample of memory CD4+ T cells from PBMCs. Subset: CD45RA-negative fraction. The clonotype originates from a man aged 18 to 30 in good health. Some clones in this sample may be carry-over from other donors' samples. V usage is TRBV15 and J usage is TRBJ2-7; the match to TRBD2 covers 10 bases. The DNA for the CDR3 is TGTGCCACCAGCAGAGATAAGGTGGCTAGCGGGGGTTTGTTTGCCTACGAGCAGTACTTC. Its protein product is CATSRDKVASGGLFAYEQYF. The whole variable domain, filled in from reference TRBV15 and TRBJ2-7, reads DAMVIQNPRYQVTQFGKPVTLSCSQTLNHNVMYWYQQKSSQAPKLLFHYYDKDFNNEADTPDNFQSRRPNTSFCFLDIRSPGLGDTAMYLCATSRDKVASGGLFAYEQYFGPGTRLTVT.